Listed below are T cell receptor beta chains from one sample, sequenced in a study of glioma-infiltrating T cells. TCRdb itself ran the multiplex PCR reads through MiXCR, one entry per CDR3 protein. The sample lists about 380,000 distinct CDR3 sequences, around 38% occurring once. The specimen was glioma tissue, nonneoplastic brain tissue, or PBMCs (not recorded which). The receptor source for this set is a human donor with low-grade glioma or glioblastoma, undergoing nonglioma brain surgery, or in good health (not recorded which). The CDR3 runs from the conserved cysteine through the conserved F or W. The order of the fields is D gene, V gene, J gene, clone size, CDR3 protein, CDR3 DNA. A D gene is named only where the DNA matches it firmly. Clone size is stated in some rows and not others, as once, few, many or a class when expanded.

NA,TRBV6-2/TRBV6-3,TRBJ2-5,few,CASSYSPGSSAEETQYF,TGTGCCAGCAGTTACTCCCCCGGTAGCAGCGCGGAAGAGACCCAGTACTTC
TRBD2,TRBV15,TRBJ2-7,NA,CATSSAGTSGTYEQYF,TGTGCCACCAGCAGCGCCGGGACTAGCGGAACCTACGAGCAGTACTTC
TRBD1,TRBV20-1,TRBJ2-7,few,CSAPDRLREQYF,TGCAGCGCGCCGGACAGGTTGCGAGAGCAGTACTTC
NA,TRBV7-2,TRBJ2-1,NA,CASSLLETYNEQFF,TGTGCCAGCAGCTTACTAGAGACCTACAATGAGCAGTTCTTC
NA,TRBV20-1,TRBJ2-1,NA,CSAVRTANNEQFF,TGCAGTGCTGTTCGGACCGCCAACAATGAGCAGTTCTTC
NA,TRBV6-2/TRBV6-3,TRBJ1-1,many,CASSNPGSRAFF,TGTGCCAGCAGCAACCCCGGGAGTCGAGCTTTCTTT
TRBD1,TRBV25-1,TRBJ1-2,NA,CASSDPQGEVYGYTF,TGTGCCAGCAGTGATCCTCAGGGGGAGGTCTATGGCTACACCTTC
NA,TRBV7-3,TRBJ2-5,few,CASRRGELETQYF,TGTGCCAGCAGAAGGGGGGAGTTAGAGACCCAGTACTTC
TRBD2,TRBV20-1,TRBJ2-1,NA,CSARAGLAGYNEQFF,TGCAGTGCTAGAGCAGGACTAGCGGGCTACAATGAGCAGTTCTTC
NA,TRBV28,TRBJ2-7,NA,CASSLRGNSYEQYF,TGTGCCAGCAGTTTGAGGGGGAATTCCTACGAGCAGTACTTC
TRBD1,TRBV4-2,TRBJ1-2,NA,CASSQDGGQGRAGYTF,TGTGCCAGCAGCCAAGATGGCGGACAGGGGAGGGCTGGCTACACCTTC